This record concerns one T cell receptor beta chain sequence. Its antigen is unknown. The protocol was immunoSEQ multiplex PCR, while the TCRdb copy is restricted to in-frame clones and leaves out a portion. Of 8,500 to 10,000 clones listed, around 76% are singletons. The record originates from a study of early stage breast cancer tumors. About the study: Of some 15 invasive breast tumors, approximately 11 were hormone receptor-positive, HER2-negative. Average read coverage per sample was approximately 9.4-fold. Study-wide findings and caveats: Unsorted bulk genomic DNA sequencing lacked pairing and functional marker data. Blood repertoires resembled normal breast more than tumor.

With V trimmed by 7 bases and J by 1 base, 17 bases remained unmatched. CDR1 and CDR2 from the germline V gene are WNHNN and SYGVQD (reference sequence). CDR3 length equals 19 residues. V is TRBV10-1 and J is TRBJ1-1; 11 nucleotides match TRBD1. This receptor was obtained from a person aged 35-49 years with breast cancer. Sequencing was performed on normal breast tissue next to the tumor. The CDR3 DNA is TGCGCCAGCAAGGACAGGGGGCGTCATCTTATGGTTTGGAACACTGAAGCTTTCTTT. Amino acids: CASKDRGRHLMVWNTEAFF.